This TCR beta chain was retrieved from a study of T cell repertoires in cytomegalovirus infection. Overall study context: In the study, CMV epitopes included recently identified HLA-C-restricted and well-studied HLA-B-restricted ones. Shared public TCR beta signatures pointed to both CMV infection and a matching HLA type. Whole-study results and caveats: Carriers of CMV and the relevant HLA type were discriminated by public TCR beta frequency. CMV-specific TCR beta clonotypes restricted by HLA-C were the ones dominating the ex vivo response.

This clonotype has just a few counts. Its antigen is as yet unknown. CDR1 is SEHNR, CDR2 FQNEAQ, per germline (reference sequence). Germline trimming cut 4 bases from V and 4 bases from J; bases unmatched to any gene: 9. The CDR3 has 17 residues. TCRdb reprocessed the reads with MiXCR, giving one entry per CDR3 protein. The sample holds some 800,000 distinct CDR3 sequences; roughly 29% are singletons and the top ten take roughly 13%. The clonotype comes from a human donor in good health (CMV status not recorded). Some clones in this sample may be carry-over from other donors' samples. This chain links TRBV7-9 with TRBJ1-4; 10 bases fit TRBD1. Sequencing was performed on cultured CD8+ T cells from PBMCs, taken from culture after CMV antigen stimulation. CDR3 amino acids: CASSYSGQGLFNEKLFF. The CDR3 nucleotides read TGTGCCAGCAGCTACTCGGGACAGGGGTTATTTAATGAAAAACTGTTTTTT.